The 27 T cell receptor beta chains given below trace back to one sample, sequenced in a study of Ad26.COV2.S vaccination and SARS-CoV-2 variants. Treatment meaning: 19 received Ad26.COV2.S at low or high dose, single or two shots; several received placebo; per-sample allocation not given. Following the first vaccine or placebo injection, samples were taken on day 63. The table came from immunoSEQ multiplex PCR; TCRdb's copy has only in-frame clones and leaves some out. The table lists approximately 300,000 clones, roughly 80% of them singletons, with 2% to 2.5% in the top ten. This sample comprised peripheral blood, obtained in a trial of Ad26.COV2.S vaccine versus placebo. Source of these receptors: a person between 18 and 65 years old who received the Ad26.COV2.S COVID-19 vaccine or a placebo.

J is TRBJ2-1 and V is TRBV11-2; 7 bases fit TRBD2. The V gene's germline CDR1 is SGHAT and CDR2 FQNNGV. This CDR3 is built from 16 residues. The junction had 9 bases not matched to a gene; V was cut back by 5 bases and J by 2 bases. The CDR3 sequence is CASSERVLAAYNEQFF. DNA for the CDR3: TGTGCCAGCAGCGAGCGGGTCCTAGCGGCCTACAATGAGCAGTTCTTC.

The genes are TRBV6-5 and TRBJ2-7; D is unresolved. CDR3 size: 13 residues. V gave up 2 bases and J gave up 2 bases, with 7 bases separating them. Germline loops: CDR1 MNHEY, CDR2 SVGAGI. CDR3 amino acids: CASSYQKAYEQYF. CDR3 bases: TGTGCCAGCAGTTACCAGAAAGCCTACGAGCAGTACTTC.

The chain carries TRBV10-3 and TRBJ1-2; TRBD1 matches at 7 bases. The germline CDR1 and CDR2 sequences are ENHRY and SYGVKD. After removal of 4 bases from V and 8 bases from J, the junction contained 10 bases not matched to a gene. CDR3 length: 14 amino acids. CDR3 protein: CAISVSGTALGYTF. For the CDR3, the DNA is TGTGCCATCAGTGTTTCCGGGACAGCCCTGGGCTACACCTTC.

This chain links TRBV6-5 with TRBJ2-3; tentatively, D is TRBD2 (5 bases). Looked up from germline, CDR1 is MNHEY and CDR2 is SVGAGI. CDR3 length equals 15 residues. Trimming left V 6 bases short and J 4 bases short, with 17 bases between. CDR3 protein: CASSPRVPPPDTQYF. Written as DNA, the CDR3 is TGTGCCAGCAGCCCGCGGGTCCCCCCCCCAGATACGCAGTATTTT.

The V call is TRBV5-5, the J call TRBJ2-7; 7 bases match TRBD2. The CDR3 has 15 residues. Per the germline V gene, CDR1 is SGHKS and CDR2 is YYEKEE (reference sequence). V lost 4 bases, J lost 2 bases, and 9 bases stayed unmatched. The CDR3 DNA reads TGTGCCAGCAGCCTCCGGGAGGCCTTTACCTACGAGCAGTACTTC. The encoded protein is CASSLREAFTYEQYF.

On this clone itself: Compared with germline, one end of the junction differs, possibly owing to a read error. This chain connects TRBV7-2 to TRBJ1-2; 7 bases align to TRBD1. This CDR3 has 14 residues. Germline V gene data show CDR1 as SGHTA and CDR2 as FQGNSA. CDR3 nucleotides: TGTGCCAGCAGCTCAGAGAGGGGGCCCGGCCCCAAACACTTC. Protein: CASSSERGPGPKHF.

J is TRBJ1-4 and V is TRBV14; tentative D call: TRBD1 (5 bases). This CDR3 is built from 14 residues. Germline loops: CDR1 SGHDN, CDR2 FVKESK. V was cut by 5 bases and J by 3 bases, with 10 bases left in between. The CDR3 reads CASSYTGPNEKLFF. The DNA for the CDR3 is TGTGCCAGCAGCTACACGGGACCTAATGAAAAACTGTTTTTT.

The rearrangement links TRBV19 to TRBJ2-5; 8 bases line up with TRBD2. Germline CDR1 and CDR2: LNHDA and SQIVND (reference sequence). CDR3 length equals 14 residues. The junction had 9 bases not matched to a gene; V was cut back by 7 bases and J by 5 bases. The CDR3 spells CASNLGGGLETQYF. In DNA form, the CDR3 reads TGTGCCAGTAACCTTGGCGGGGGGCTGGAGACCCAGTACTTC.

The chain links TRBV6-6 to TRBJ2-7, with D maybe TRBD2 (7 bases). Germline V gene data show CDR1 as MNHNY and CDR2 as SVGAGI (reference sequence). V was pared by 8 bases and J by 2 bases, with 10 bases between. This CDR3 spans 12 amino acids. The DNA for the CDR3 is TGTGCCAGCGCGGGGGCCACCTACGAGCAGTACTTC. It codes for CASAGATYEQYF.

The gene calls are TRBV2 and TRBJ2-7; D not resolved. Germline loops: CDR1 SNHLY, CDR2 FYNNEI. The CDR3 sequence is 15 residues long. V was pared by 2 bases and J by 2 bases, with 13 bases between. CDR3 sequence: CASSERSAFAYEQYF. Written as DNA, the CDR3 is TGTGCCAGCAGTGAACGGTCAGCGTTCGCCTACGAGCAGTACTTC.

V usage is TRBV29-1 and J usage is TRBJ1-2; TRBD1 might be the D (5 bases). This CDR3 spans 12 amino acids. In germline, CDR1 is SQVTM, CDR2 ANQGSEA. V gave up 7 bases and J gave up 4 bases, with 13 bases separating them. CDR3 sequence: CSAGTYIYGYTF. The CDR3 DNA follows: TGCAGCGCAGGGACCTATATCTATGGCTACACCTTC.

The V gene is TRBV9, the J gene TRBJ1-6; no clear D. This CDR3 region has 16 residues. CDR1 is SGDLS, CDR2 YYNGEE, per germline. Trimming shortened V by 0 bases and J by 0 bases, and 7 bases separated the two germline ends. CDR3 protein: CASSVGDGSYNSPLHF. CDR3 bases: TGTGCCAGCAGCGTAGGTGACGGCTCCTATAATTCACCCCTCCACTTT.

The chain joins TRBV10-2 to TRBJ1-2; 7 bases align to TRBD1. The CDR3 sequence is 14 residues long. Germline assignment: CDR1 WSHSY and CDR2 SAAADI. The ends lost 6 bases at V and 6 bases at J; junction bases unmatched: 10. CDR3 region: CASRPGTAVDGYTF. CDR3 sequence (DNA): TGCGCCAGCAGGCCCGGGACAGCTGTTGATGGCTACACCTTC.

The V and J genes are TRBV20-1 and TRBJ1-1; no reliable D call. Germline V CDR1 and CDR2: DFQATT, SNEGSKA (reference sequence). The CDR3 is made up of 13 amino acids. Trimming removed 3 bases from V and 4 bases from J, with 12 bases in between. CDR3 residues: CSASRAGTTEAFF. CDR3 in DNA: TGCAGTGCTAGTAGGGCAGGCACCACTGAAGCTTTCTTT.

CDR3 sequence reads: CASSVFTGGLSNQPQHF. The CDR3 DNA sequence: TGTGCCAGCAGTGTCTTTACCGGGGGCCTTAGCAATCAGCCCCAGCATTTT. This chain uses TRBV6-1 with TRBJ1-5; possible D gene TRBD1, 6 bases. The CDR3 is 17 amino acids. Trimming took 4 bases from V and 0 from J, leaving 16 bases between them. Germline CDR1 reads MNHNS; CDR2 reads SASEGT.

This chain's CDR3 is CASSLERVLVTDTQYF. The CDR3, as DNA: TGTGCCAGCAGCTTGGAACGGGTTTTAGTCACAGATACGCAGTATTTT. The V call is TRBV5-6, the J call TRBJ2-3; D is undetermined. The germline V gene encodes CDR1 SGHDT and CDR2 YYEEEE. CDR3 length: 16 amino acids. Trimming stripped 0 bases from V and 2 bases from J, with 13 bases between. The full variable domain, with the rest looked up from reference TRBV5-6 and TRBJ2-3, is DAGVTQSPTHLIKTRGQQVTLRCSPKSGHDTVSWYQQALGQGPQFIFQYYEEEERQRGNFPDRFSGHQFPNYSSELNVNALLLGDSALYLCASSLERVLVTDTQYFGPGTRLTVL.

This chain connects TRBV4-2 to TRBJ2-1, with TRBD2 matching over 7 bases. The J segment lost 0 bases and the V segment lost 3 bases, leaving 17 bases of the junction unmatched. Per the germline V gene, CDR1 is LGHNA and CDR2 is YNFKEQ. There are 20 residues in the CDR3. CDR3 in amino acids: CASSHPTGLAELSSYNEQFF. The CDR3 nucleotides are TGTGCCAGCAGCCACCCAACAGGCCTAGCGGAACTCAGCTCCTACAATGAGCAGTTCTTC.

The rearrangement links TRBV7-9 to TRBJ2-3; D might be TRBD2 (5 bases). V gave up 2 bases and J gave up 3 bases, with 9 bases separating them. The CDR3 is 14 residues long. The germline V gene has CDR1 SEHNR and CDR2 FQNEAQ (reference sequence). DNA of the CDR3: TGTGCCAGCAGCTTATCAGCGGTAACAGATACGCAGTATTTT. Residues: CASSLSAVTDTQYF.

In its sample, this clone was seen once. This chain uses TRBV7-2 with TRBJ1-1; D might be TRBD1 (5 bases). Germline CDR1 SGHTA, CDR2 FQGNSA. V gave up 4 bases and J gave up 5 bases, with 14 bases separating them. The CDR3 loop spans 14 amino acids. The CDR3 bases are TGTGCCAGCAGCTCCAGTCAGGGTTTAACTGAAGCTTTCTTT. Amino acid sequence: CASSSSQGLTEAFF.

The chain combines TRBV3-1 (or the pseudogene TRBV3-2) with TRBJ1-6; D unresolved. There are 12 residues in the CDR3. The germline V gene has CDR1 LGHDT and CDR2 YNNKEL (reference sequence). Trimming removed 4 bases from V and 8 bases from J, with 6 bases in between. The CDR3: CASSRVDSPLHF. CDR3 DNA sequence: TGTGCCAGCAGCCGAGTAGATTCACCCCTCCACTTT.

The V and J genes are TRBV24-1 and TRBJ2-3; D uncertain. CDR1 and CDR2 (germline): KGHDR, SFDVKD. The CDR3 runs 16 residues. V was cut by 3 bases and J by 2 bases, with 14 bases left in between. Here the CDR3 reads CATSDPGPEHTDTQYF. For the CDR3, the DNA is TGTGCCACCAGTGATCCCGGACCCGAACACACAGATACGCAGTATTTT.

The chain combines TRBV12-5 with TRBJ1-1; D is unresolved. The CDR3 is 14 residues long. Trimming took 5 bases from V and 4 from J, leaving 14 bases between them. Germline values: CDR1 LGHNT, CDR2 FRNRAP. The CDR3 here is CASGNGVLGTEAFF. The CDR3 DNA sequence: TGTGCTAGTGGTAACGGGGTTCTAGGCACTGAAGCTTTCTTT.

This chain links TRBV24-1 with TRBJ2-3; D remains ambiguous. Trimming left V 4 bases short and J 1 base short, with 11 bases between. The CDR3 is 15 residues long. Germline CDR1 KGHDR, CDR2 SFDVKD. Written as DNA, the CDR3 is TGTGCCACCAGTGACCCAGGCCTCGGCACAGATACGCAGTATTTT. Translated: CATSDPGLGTDTQYF.

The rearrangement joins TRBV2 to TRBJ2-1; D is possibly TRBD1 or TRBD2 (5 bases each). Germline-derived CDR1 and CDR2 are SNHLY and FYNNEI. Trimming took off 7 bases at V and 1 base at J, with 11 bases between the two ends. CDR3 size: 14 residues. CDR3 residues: CASTGTPSYNEQFF. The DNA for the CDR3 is TGTGCCAGCACTGGGACGCCTTCCTACAATGAGCAGTTCTTC.

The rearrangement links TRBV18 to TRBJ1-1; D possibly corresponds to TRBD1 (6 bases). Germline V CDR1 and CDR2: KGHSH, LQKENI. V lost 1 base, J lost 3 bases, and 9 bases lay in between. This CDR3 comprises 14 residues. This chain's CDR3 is CASSPLNRDTEAFF. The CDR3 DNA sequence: TGTGCCAGCTCACCACTAAACAGGGACACTGAAGCTTTCTTT.

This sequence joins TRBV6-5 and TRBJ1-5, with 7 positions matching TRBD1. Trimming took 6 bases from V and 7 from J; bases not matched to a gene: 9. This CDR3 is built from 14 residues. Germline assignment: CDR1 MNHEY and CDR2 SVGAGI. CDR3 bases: TGTGCCAGCAGCCAACACAGGGGAGAACAGCCCCAGCATTTT. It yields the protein CASSQHRGEQPQHF.

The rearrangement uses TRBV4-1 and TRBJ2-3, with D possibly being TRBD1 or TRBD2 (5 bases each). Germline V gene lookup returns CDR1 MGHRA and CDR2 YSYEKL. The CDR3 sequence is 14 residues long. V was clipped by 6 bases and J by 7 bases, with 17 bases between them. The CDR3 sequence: CASSPPGPLNTQYF. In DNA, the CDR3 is TGCGCCAGCAGTCCACCGGGACCCTTGAATACGCAGTATTTT.